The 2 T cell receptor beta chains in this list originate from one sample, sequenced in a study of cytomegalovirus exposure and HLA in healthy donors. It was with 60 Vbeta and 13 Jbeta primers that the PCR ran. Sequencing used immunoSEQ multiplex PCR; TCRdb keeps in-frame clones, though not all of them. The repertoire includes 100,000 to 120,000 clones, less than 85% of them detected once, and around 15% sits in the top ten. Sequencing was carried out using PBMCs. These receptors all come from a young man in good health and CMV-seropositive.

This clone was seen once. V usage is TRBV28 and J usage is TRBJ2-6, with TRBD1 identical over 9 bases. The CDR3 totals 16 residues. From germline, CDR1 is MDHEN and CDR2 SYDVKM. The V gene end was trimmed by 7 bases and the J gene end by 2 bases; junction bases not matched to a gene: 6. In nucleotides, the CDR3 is TGTGCCAGCATAGGACAGGGGAGTCCTGGGGCCAACGTCCTGACTTTC. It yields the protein CASIGQGSPGANVLTF.

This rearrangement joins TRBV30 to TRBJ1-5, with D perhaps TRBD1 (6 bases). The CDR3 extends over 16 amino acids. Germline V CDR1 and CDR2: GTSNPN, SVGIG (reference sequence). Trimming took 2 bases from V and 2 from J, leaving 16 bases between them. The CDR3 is CAWSPIQGRGNQPQHF. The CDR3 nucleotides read TGTGCCTGGAGTCCTATACAGGGAAGAGGCAATCAGCCCCAGCATTTT. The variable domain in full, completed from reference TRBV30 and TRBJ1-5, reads SQTIHQWPATLVQPVGSPLSLECTVEGTSNPNLYWYRQAAGRGLQLLFYSVGIGQISSEVPQNLSASRPQDRQFILSSKKLLLSDSGFYLCAWSPIQGRGNQPQHFGDGTRLSIL.